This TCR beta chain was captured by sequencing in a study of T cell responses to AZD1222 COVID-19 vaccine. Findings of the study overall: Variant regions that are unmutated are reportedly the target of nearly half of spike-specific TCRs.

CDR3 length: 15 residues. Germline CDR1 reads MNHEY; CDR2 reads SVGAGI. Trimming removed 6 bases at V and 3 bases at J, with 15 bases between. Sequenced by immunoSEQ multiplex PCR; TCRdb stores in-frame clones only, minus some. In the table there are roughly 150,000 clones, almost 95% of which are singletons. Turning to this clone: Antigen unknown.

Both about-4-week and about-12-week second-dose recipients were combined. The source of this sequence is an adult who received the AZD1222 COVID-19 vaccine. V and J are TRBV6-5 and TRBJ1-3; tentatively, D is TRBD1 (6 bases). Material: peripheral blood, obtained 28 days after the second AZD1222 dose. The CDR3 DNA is TGTGCCAGCAGCCTAGGGGGGACCGTTGGAAACACCATATATTTT. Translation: CASSLGGTVGNTIYF.